A selection of T cell receptor beta chains follows, all from one sample in a study of vaccination and CD4 T cells after COVID-19. These TCRs are of unknown antigen specificity. TCRdb re-called the PCR reads with MiXCR, one entry per CDR3 protein. Of some 14,000 distinct CDR3 sequences detected, around a third appear once; the ten largest clones hold around 10%. The sample taken for sequencing was CD4+ T cells from blood, cultured in vitro. These receptors originate from a human donor who had recovered from COVID-19. Both conserved end residues are part of each CDR3. D genes are given only for firm matches. The size of a clone is reported for some rows only, either as once, few or many, or as a class for expanded clones.

v_gene: TRBV18
d_gene: NA
abundance: few
j_gene: TRBJ1-5
CDR3aa: CASSTGGTNQPQHF
CDR3nt: TGTGCCAGCTCAACAGGCGGCACCAATCAGCCCCAGCATTTT

v_gene: TRBV27
d_gene: NA
abundance: few
j_gene: TRBJ2-1
CDR3aa: CASSLSPNSGYEQFF
CDR3nt: TGTGCCAGCAGTTTATCGCCAAACTCAGGTTATGAGCAGTTCTTC

v_gene: TRBV20-1
d_gene: NA
abundance: few
j_gene: TRBJ1-6
CDR3aa: CSATLRAVMDSPLHF
CDR3nt: TGCAGTGCTACCCTGAGGGCGGTTATGGATTCACCCCTCCACTTT

v_gene: TRBV10-3
d_gene: NA
abundance: few
j_gene: TRBJ1-1
CDR3aa: CAIEQTLNTEAFF
CDR3nt: TGTGCCATCGAACAGACCTTGAACACTGAAGCTTTCTTT

v_gene: TRBV15
d_gene: TRBD2
abundance: NA
j_gene: TRBJ2-1
CDR3aa: CATNEGLAGDNEQFF
CDR3nt: TGTGCCACCAATGAGGGACTAGCGGGAGATAATGAGCAGTTCTTC

v_gene: TRBV24-1
d_gene: TRBD1
abundance: NA
j_gene: TRBJ2-2
CDR3aa: CATSGKDRGYTGELFF
CDR3nt: TGTGCCACCAGTGGCAAGGACAGGGGATACACCGGGGAGCTGTTTTTT

v_gene: TRBV30
d_gene: NA
abundance: few
j_gene: TRBJ1-5
CDR3aa: CAWSATGPNQPQHF
CDR3nt: TGTGCCTGGAGTGCAACAGGACCCAATCAGCCCCAGCATTTT

v_gene: TRBV20-1
d_gene: NA
abundance: few
j_gene: TRBJ1-3
CDR3aa: CSASKTGGRPPVPGNTIYF
CDR3nt: TGCAGTGCTAGTAAGACTGGGGGACGTCCACCGGTCCCTGGAAACACCATATATTTT

v_gene: TRBV6-2/TRBV6-3
d_gene: NA
abundance: NA
j_gene: TRBJ2-7
CDR3aa: CASSLSGLSYEQYF
CDR3nt: TGTGCCAGCAGTCTATCAGGTCTCTCCTACGAGCAGTACTTC

v_gene: TRBV5-4
d_gene: TRBD2
abundance: NA
j_gene: TRBJ2-7
CDR3aa: CASSLGTSGTSYEQYF
CDR3nt: TGTGCCAGCAGCCTCGGGACTAGCGGAACCTCCTACGAGCAGTACTTC

v_gene: TRBV20-1
d_gene: TRBD1
abundance: NA
j_gene: TRBJ1-2
CDR3aa: CSAKGQGFGYGYTF
CDR3nt: TGCAGTGCTAAGGGACAGGGGTTTGGCTATGGCTACACCTTC

v_gene: TRBV6-2/TRBV6-3
d_gene: TRBD2
abundance: NA
j_gene: TRBJ2-3
CDR3aa: CASSPWGGRTQYF
CDR3nt: TGTGCCAGCAGCCCATGGGGCGGGAGGACGCAGTATTTT

v_gene: TRBV10-1
d_gene: NA
abundance: NA
j_gene: TRBJ2-3
CDR3aa: CASSLTRDTDTQYF
CDR3nt: TGCGCCAGCAGTTTGACTCGGGACACAGATACGCAGTATTTT

v_gene: TRBV28
d_gene: TRBD1
abundance: NA
j_gene: TRBJ1-5
CDR3aa: CASRDSDRGQPQHF
CDR3nt: TGTGCCAGCAGGGACTCGGACAGGGGGCAGCCCCAGCATTTT

v_gene: TRBV12-3/TRBV12-4
d_gene: NA
abundance: few
j_gene: TRBJ1-5
CDR3aa: CASSFRAGQPQHF
CDR3nt: TGTGCCAGCAGTTTTAGGGCGGGGCAGCCCCAGCATTTT

v_gene: TRBV28
d_gene: NA
abundance: NA
j_gene: TRBJ2-5
CDR3aa: CASSLRWRETQYF
CDR3nt: TGTGCCAGCAGTTTGCGTTGGAGGGAGACCCAGTACTTC

v_gene: TRBV20-1
d_gene: NA
abundance: few
j_gene: TRBJ1-1
CDR3aa: CSAKQGGIEAFF
CDR3nt: TGCAGTGCTAAACAAGGGGGGATTGAAGCTTTCTTT

v_gene: TRBV7-9
d_gene: NA
abundance: few
j_gene: TRBJ2-4
CDR3aa: CASSLENIQYF
CDR3nt: TGTGCCAGCAGCTTAGAGAACATTCAGTACTTC

v_gene: TRBV6-1
d_gene: NA
abundance: few
j_gene: TRBJ1-5
CDR3aa: CALSPWTVSNQPQHF
CDR3nt: TGTGCCCTATCCCCATGGACAGTTAGCAATCAGCCCCAGCATTTT

v_gene: TRBV3-1
d_gene: NA
abundance: NA
j_gene: TRBJ2-7
CDR3aa: CASSRSTRDEQYF
CDR3nt: TGTGCCAGCAGCCGATCAACACGCGACGAGCAGTACTTC

v_gene: TRBV6-1
d_gene: NA
abundance: NA
j_gene: TRBJ2-3
CDR3aa: CASRLGDTQYF
CDR3nt: TGTGCCAGCAGATTGGGAGATACGCAGTATTTT

v_gene: TRBV6-2/TRBV6-3
d_gene: TRBD2
abundance: NA
j_gene: TRBJ2-2
CDR3aa: CASSYSRLAASTGELFF
CDR3nt: TGTGCCAGCAGTTACTCCCGACTAGCGGCCTCCACCGGGGAGCTGTTTTTT

v_gene: TRBV20-1
d_gene: NA
abundance: NA
j_gene: TRBJ2-1
CDR3aa: CSALGRNLASDEQFF
CDR3nt: TGCAGTGCTTTAGGACGGAATCTAGCAAGCGATGAGCAGTTCTTC

v_gene: TRBV7-2
d_gene: NA
abundance: NA
j_gene: TRBJ2-2
CDR3aa: CASSPRTANTGELFF
CDR3nt: TGTGCCAGCAGCCCCCGGACTGCTAACACCGGGGAGCTGTTTTTT

v_gene: TRBV21-1
d_gene: NA
abundance: few
j_gene: TRBJ2-7
CDR3aa: CASSTGQGATYEQYF
CDR3nt: TGTGCCAGCAGCACGGGACAGGGGGCCACCTACGAGCAGTACTTC

v_gene: TRBV6-1
d_gene: TRBD2
abundance: medium-sized
j_gene: TRBJ2-2
CDR3aa: CASSGLAGGYIGELFF
CDR3nt: TGTGCCAGTTCAGGACTAGCGGGAGGGTATATCGGGGAGCTGTTTTTT

v_gene: TRBV6-5
d_gene: NA
abundance: NA
j_gene: TRBJ2-1
CDR3aa: CASSYLGSGGNEQFF
CDR3nt: TGTGCCAGCAGTTACTTAGGGTCCGGGGGCAATGAGCAGTTCTTC

v_gene: TRBV9
d_gene: TRBD1
abundance: NA
j_gene: TRBJ1-6
CDR3aa: CASSPRQGGNSPLHF
CDR3nt: TGTGCCAGCAGCCCTCGACAGGGGGGTAATTCACCCCTCCACTTT

v_gene: TRBV21-1
d_gene: NA
abundance: few
j_gene: TRBJ2-2
CDR3aa: CASSKGGTRDRRRTGELFF
CDR3nt: TGTGCCAGCAGCAAAGGCGGCACCCGCGACCGTCGAAGGACCGGGGAGCTGTTTTTT

v_gene: TRBV28
d_gene: NA
abundance: few
j_gene: TRBJ1-4
CDR3aa: CASSPQGAARWEKLFF
CDR3nt: TGTGCCAGCAGTCCACAAGGGGCCGCACGTTGGGAAAAACTGTTTTTT

v_gene: TRBV10-1
d_gene: NA
abundance: few
j_gene: TRBJ2-3
CDR3aa: CASSDLVATDTQYF
CDR3nt: TGCGCCAGCAGTGACCTAGTAGCTACTGATACGCAGTATTTT

v_gene: TRBV29-1
d_gene: TRBD2
abundance: NA
j_gene: TRBJ2-1
CDR3aa: CSVPSRTSSYNEQFF
CDR3nt: TGCAGCGTTCCCTCCCGGACTAGTTCCTACAATGAGCAGTTCTTC

v_gene: TRBV7-9
d_gene: NA
abundance: few
j_gene: TRBJ2-7
CDR3aa: CASSQQGLSYEQYF
CDR3nt: TGTGCCAGCAGCCAACAGGGCCTGTCCTACGAGCAGTACTTC

v_gene: TRBV6-1
d_gene: NA
abundance: few
j_gene: TRBJ1-5
CDR3aa: CASRSWTTDQPQHF
CDR3nt: TGTGCCAGCAGGTCGTGGACAACCGATCAGCCCCAGCATTTT

v_gene: TRBV12-3/TRBV12-4
d_gene: NA
abundance: NA
j_gene: TRBJ1-5
CDR3aa: CASSSIGQTNQPQHF
CDR3nt: TGTGCCAGCAGTTCGATCGGACAGACCAATCAGCCCCAGCATTTT

v_gene: TRBV6-2/TRBV6-3
d_gene: NA
abundance: few
j_gene: TRBJ1-5
CDR3aa: CAANWGNQPQHF
CDR3nt: TGTGCCGCCAACTGGGGAAATCAGCCCCAGCATTTT

v_gene: TRBV20-1
d_gene: NA
abundance: NA
j_gene: TRBJ2-1
CDR3aa: CSARDYGVPSYNEQFF
CDR3nt: TGCAGTGCTAGAGACTATGGGGTCCCCTCCTACAATGAGCAGTTCTTC

v_gene: TRBV6-1
d_gene: TRBD1
abundance: NA
j_gene: TRBJ2-7
CDR3aa: CASRTTGAGEQYF
CDR3nt: TGTGCCAGCAGGACGACAGGGGCGGGCGAGCAGTACTTC

v_gene: TRBV6-5
d_gene: TRBD1
abundance: few
j_gene: TRBJ2-3
CDR3aa: CASSYSAQGAFADTQYF
CDR3nt: TGTGCCAGCAGTTACTCGGCTCAGGGGGCGTTCGCAGATACGCAGTATTTT

v_gene: TRBV20-1
d_gene: NA
abundance: few
j_gene: TRBJ1-5
CDR3aa: CSAGGSTVSNQPQHF
CDR3nt: TGCAGTGCAGGTGGATCGACAGTTAGCAATCAGCCCCAGCATTTT

v_gene: TRBV7-6
d_gene: NA
abundance: NA
j_gene: TRBJ1-4
CDR3aa: CASSSHRATNEKLFF
CDR3nt: TGTGCCAGCAGCTCACACAGAGCAACTAATGAAAAACTGTTTTTT

v_gene: TRBV5-1
d_gene: TRBD1
abundance: few
j_gene: TRBJ1-5
CDR3aa: CASSRTGDSNQPQHF
CDR3nt: TGCGCCAGCAGCAGGACAGGGGATAGCAATCAGCCCCAGCATTTT

v_gene: TRBV12-3/TRBV12-4
d_gene: TRBD1
abundance: few
j_gene: TRBJ1-5
CDR3aa: CASSPRQGGSNQPQHF
CDR3nt: TGTGCCAGCAGCCCCCGACAGGGGGGTAGCAATCAGCCCCAGCATTTT

v_gene: TRBV28
d_gene: NA
abundance: NA
j_gene: TRBJ1-4
CDR3aa: CASSLVSLEKLFF
CDR3nt: TGTGCCAGCAGTTTAGTGTCTCTCGAAAAACTGTTTTTT

v_gene: TRBV7-7
d_gene: NA
abundance: NA
j_gene: TRBJ2-3
CDR3aa: CASSKYSTGTDTQYF
CDR3nt: TGTGCTAGCAGCAAGTACTCAACGGGCACAGATACGCAGTATTTT

v_gene: TRBV18
d_gene: TRBD1
abundance: once
j_gene: TRBJ1-5
CDR3aa: CASSQGDGNQPQHF
CDR3nt: TGTGCCAGCTCGCAGGGGGATGGCAATCAGCCCCAGCATTTT

v_gene: TRBV6-5
d_gene: NA
abundance: NA
j_gene: TRBJ1-4
CDR3aa: CASSLGLNEKLFF
CDR3nt: TGTGCCAGCAGTTTGGGCCTTAATGAAAAACTGTTTTTT

v_gene: TRBV11-2
d_gene: TRBD2
abundance: few
j_gene: TRBJ2-1
CDR3aa: CASSFLGGLAYNEQFF
CDR3nt: TGTGCCAGCAGCTTCCTTGGCGGACTAGCCTACAATGAGCAGTTCTTC

v_gene: TRBV6-2/TRBV6-3
d_gene: TRBD1
abundance: NA
j_gene: TRBJ1-2
CDR3aa: CASRGTGGYYGYTF
CDR3nt: TGTGCCAGCAGGGGGACAGGGGGTTACTATGGCTACACCTTC

v_gene: TRBV11-2
d_gene: TRBD1
abundance: NA
j_gene: TRBJ2-3
CDR3aa: CASSSDRGYTDTQYF
CDR3nt: TGTGCCAGCAGCTCGGACAGGGGTTACACAGATACGCAGTATTTT

v_gene: TRBV25-1
d_gene: NA
abundance: NA
j_gene: TRBJ1-5
CDR3aa: CASSEGGGQPSNQPQHF
CDR3nt: TGTGCCAGCAGTGAAGGAGGAGGACAGCCTAGCAATCAGCCCCAGCATTTT

v_gene: TRBV27
d_gene: NA
abundance: NA
j_gene: TRBJ1-2
CDR3aa: CASSLVRGYGYTF
CDR3nt: TGTGCCAGCAGTTTAGTAAGAGGCTATGGCTACACCTTC

v_gene: TRBV28
d_gene: TRBD2
abundance: NA
j_gene: TRBJ2-1
CDR3aa: CASSFFSAGGEQFF
CDR3nt: TGTGCCAGCAGTTTTTTCTCGGCGGGAGGTGAGCAGTTCTTC

v_gene: TRBV12-3/TRBV12-4
d_gene: NA
abundance: NA
j_gene: TRBJ2-4
CDR3aa: CASSFGAGYANIQYF
CDR3nt: TGTGCCAGCAGTTTTGGGGCGGGATATGCAAACATTCAGTACTTC

v_gene: TRBV19
d_gene: NA
abundance: NA
j_gene: TRBJ1-1
CDR3aa: CASSPGPREAFF
CDR3nt: TGTGCCAGTAGCCCGGGGCCCCGTGAAGCTTTCTTT

v_gene: TRBV10-2
d_gene: NA
abundance: NA
j_gene: TRBJ2-1
CDR3aa: CASSESYNEQFF
CDR3nt: TGCGCCAGCAGTGAATCCTACAATGAGCAGTTCTTC

v_gene: TRBV19
d_gene: NA
abundance: few
j_gene: TRBJ1-2
CDR3aa: CASSIGAGLAPYGYTF
CDR3nt: TGTGCCAGTAGTATTGGGGCGGGCCTCGCGCCCTATGGCTACACCTTC

v_gene: TRBV30
d_gene: TRBD2
abundance: NA
j_gene: TRBJ2-1
CDR3aa: CAWGTGLAGGYNKQFF
CDR3nt: TGTGCCTGGGGAACGGGACTAGCGGGGGGTTACAATAAGCAGTTCTTC